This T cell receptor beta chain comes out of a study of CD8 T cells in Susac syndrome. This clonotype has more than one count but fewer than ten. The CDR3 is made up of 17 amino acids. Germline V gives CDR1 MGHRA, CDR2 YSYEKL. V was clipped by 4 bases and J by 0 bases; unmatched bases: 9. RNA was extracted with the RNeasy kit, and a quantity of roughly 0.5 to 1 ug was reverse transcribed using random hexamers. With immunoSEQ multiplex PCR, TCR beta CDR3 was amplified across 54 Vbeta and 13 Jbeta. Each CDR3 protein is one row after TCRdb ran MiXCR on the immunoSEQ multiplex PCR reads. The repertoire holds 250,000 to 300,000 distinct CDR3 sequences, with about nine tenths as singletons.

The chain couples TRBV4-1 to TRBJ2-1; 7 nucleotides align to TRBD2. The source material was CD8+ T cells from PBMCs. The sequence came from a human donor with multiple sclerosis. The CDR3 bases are TGCGCCAGCAGCCTGGGGCCAGCGGGGAGCTCCTACAATGAGCAGTTCTTC. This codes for CASSLGPAGSSYNEQFF.